These T cell receptor beta chains were read from a single sample in a study of T cell changes during pregnancy in multiple sclerosis. The data were produced by immunoSEQ multiplex PCR, yet TCRdb's version contains in-frame clones alone and is incomplete. The sample has roughly 80,000 clones; 85% to 95% are singletons. Sample: peripheral blood, taken after pregnancy. The receptors shown here come from a female donor in good health, enrolled as a control in a pregnancy study. CDR3s include the opening cysteine and the closing phenylalanine or tryptophan. A D gene is named only where the DNA matches it firmly.

14	.	TRBV18	TRBJ1-5	CASSTDRNNQPQHF	TGTGCCAGCTCAACCGACAGGAACAATCAGCCCCAGCATTTT
13	.	TRBV30	TRBJ2-1	CAWTKTEYNEQFF	TGTGCCTGGACCAAGACAGAATACAATGAGCAGTTCTTC
15	TRBD2	TRBV5-4	TRBJ2-7	CASTGTSGGAYEQYF	TGTGCCAGCACCGGGACTAGCGGGGGGGCTTACGAGCAGTACTTC
18	.	TRBV4-1	TRBJ2-3	CASSQAGGLRGRTDTQYF	TGCGCCAGCAGCCAAGCGGGGGGCCTTCGAGGAAGAACAGATACGCAGTATTTT
14	.	TRBV9	TRBJ1-5	CASSRETGNQPQHF	TGTGCCAGCAGCAGAGAGACAGGTAATCAGCCCCAGCATTTT
14	.	TRBV28	TRBJ2-7	CASSFTQVRYEQYF	TGTGCCAGCAGTTTCACACAGGTCCGATACGAGCAGTACTTC
13	.	TRBV5-5	TRBJ2-5	CASSLGREETQYF	TGTGCCAGCAGCTTGGGCAGGGAAGAGACCCAGTACTTC
15	TRBD1	TRBV30	TRBJ1-3	CAWASDRGLGNTIYF	TGTGCCTGGGCTTCGGACAGGGGGTTGGGAAACACCATATATTTT
17	TRBD2	TRBV11-3	TRBJ2-2	CASSKKASGGSVGELFF	TGTGCCAGCAGCAAAAAGGCTAGCGGGGGCTCGGTCGGGGAGCTGTTTTTT
15	.	TRBV7-9	TRBJ2-7	CASSLASGSSYEQYF	TGTGCCAGCAGCTTAGCTTCAGGCAGCTCCTACGAGCAGTACTTC
15	TRBD1	TRBV27	TRBJ1-5	CASRVRQGLNQPQHF	TGTGCCAGCAGGGTAAGACAGGGCCTCAATCAGCCCCAGCATTTT
15	.	TRBV21-1	TRBJ2-5	CASRTPGQGKETQYF	TGTGCCAGCAGAACACCGGGACAGGGGAAAGAGACCCAGTACTTC
15	.	TRBV5-6	TRBJ2-7	CASSLVAGGGYEQYF	TGTGCCAGCAGCTTGGTTGCTGGGGGCGGTTACGAGCAGTACTTC
13	TRBD1	TRBV2	TRBJ2-7	CASSVTGTYEQYF	TGTGCCAGCAGTGTGACAGGGACCTACGAGCAGTACTTC